This passage covers 5 T cell receptor beta chains from one sample sequenced in a study of CD8 T cells in Susac syndrome. RNA totalling roughly 0.5 to 1 ug underwent reverse transcription with random hexamers. A single record per CDR3 protein comes from TCRdb applying MiXCR to the immunoSEQ multiplex PCR reads. Altogether about 300,000 distinct CDR3 sequences are present, about nine tenths being singletons, with the ten largest covering approximately 0.18%. Sequencing was carried out using CD8+ T cells from PBMCs. These receptors were obtained from a human donor with multiple sclerosis.

Concerning this clonotype: Germline is not matched at one junction end, which may reflect a read error. The rearrangement joins TRBV3-1 to TRBJ2-7, with TRBD1 identical over 7 bases. The CDR3 is 15 residues long. The germline gives CDR1 LGHDT, CDR2 YNNKEL (reference sequence). The CDR3 coding sequence is TGTGCCAGCAGCCAAGAGGCCACAGGGGTCTACGGGCAGTACTTC. Encoded protein: CASSQEATGVYGQYF.

The chain is built from TRBV15 and TRBJ1-4; TRBD1 is a possible D gene (5 bases). This CDR3 has 14 amino acids. Germline lookup yields CDR1 LNHNV and CDR2 YYDKDF (reference sequence). Between the trimmed V and J ends, which lost 8 bases and 3 bases, there was a span of 13 bases. The CDR3: CATPPGPSNEKLFF. The CDR3 coding sequence is TGTGCCACCCCCCCGGGGCCCTCTAATGAAAAACTGTTTTTT. Full variable domain (outside the CDR3, taken from reference TRBV15 and TRBJ1-4): DAMVIQNPRYQVTQFGKPVTLSCSQTLNHNVMYWYQQKSSQAPKLLFHYYDKDFNNEADTPDNFQSRRPNTSFCFLDIRSPGLGDTAMYLCATPPGPSNEKLFFGSGTQLSVL.

The chain employs TRBV20-1 and TRBJ2-7; 14 positions agree with TRBD2. Germline V gene sequence: CDR1 DFQATT, CDR2 SNEGSKA (reference sequence). This CDR3 is 18 amino acids long. Trimming cost V 4 bases and J 0 bases; bases outside gene matches: 11. The chain's CDR3 is CSANTGTSGSRTSYEQYF. CDR3 in DNA: TGCAGTGCTAACACGGGGACTAGCGGGAGTCGGACCTCCTACGAGCAGTACTTC.

This clonotype was counted between two and nine times. The chain couples TRBV12-3 or TRBV12-4 to TRBJ1-4; no reliable D call. The V and J ends lost 3 bases and 7 bases respectively, with 3 bases between them. This CDR3 spans 11 amino acids. CDR3 sequence reads: CASSLGEKLFF. The CDR3 DNA reads TGTGCCAGCAGTTTGGGTGAAAAACTGTTTTTT.

The V and J genes are TRBV4-2 and TRBJ2-5; 8 positions agree with TRBD2. Trimming removed 0 bases from V and 4 bases from J; junction bases left unmatched: 19. The CDR3 is made up of 20 amino acids. The germline V gene has CDR1 LGHNA and CDR2 YNFKEQ. CDR3 sequence reads: CASSQDLPWSGTRDGETQYF. The CDR3 DNA reads as TGTGCCAGCAGCCAAGATCTCCCATGGTCGGGGACTAGGGATGGAGAGACCCAGTACTTC.